This TCR beta chain stems from a study of identical twins. General observations from the study: Clonotypes of the beta chain that were abundant in cord blood carried fewer insertions (memory repertoires showed none). Models underestimated out-of-frame TCR alpha sharing in monozygotic twins.

The CDR3 extends over 13 amino acids. Germline values: CDR1 DFQATT, CDR2 SNEGSKA (reference sequence). V was clipped by 3 bases and J by 4 bases; unmatched bases: 2. For this clonotype: Antigen unknown.

TCRdb re-derived calls from the 5' RACE reads in MiXCR, one entry per CDR3 protein. The table has 430,000 or so distinct CDR3 sequences, roughly a quarter seen once; the top ten hold about 3%. The sample also formed part of further work on T cells expressing NK-cell markers.

Input material: CD4+ T cells sorted from blood. This clonotype was sampled from a young woman in good health. The chain carries TRBV20-1 and TRBJ1-2; 10 bases fit TRBD1. Written as DNA, the CDR3 is TGCAGTGCTAGCGACAGGGGGCTCTATGGCTACACCTTC. Its protein product is CSASDRGLYGYTF.